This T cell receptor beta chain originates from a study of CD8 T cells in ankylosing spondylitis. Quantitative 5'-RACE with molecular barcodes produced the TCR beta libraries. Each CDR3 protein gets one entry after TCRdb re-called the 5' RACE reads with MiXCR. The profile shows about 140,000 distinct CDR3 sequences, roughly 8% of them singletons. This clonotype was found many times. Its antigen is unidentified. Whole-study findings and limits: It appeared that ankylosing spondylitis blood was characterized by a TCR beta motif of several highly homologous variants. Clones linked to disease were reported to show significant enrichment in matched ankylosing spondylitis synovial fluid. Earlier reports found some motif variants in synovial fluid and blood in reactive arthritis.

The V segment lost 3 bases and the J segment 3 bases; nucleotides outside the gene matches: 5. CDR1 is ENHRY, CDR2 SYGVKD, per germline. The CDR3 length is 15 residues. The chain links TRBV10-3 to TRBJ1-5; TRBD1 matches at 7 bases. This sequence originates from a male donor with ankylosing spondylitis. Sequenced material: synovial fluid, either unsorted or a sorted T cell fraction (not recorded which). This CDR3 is CAISDGTDYNQPQHF. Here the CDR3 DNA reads TGTGCCATCAGTGACGGGACAGACTACAATCAGCCCCAGCATTTT.